This T cell receptor (beta chain) is drawn from a study of blood T cell repertoires in COVID-19. About the research overall: Collection of acute and convalescent COVID-19 samples took place in the United States, Italy and Spain.

The CDR3 has 16 amino acids. The V end was cut by 1 base, the J end by 14 bases, with 24 bases between. CDR1 is MGHRA, CDR2 YSYEKL, per germline. Profiled with immunoSEQ multiplex PCR; TCRdb holds only in-frame clones, not every one. The table has roughly 250,000 clones, approximately 82% seen once; the top ten hold roughly 4.9%. This TCR was recovered from an elderly woman with active or convalescent COVID-19. V usage is TRBV4-1 and J usage is TRBJ2-1, with D perhaps matching TRBD1 (7 bases). The sample consisted of peripheral blood. The CDR3 loop is CASSQVALATQGGEFF. The DNA of the CDR3 is TGCGCCAGCAGCCAAGTTGCCCTAGCCACCCAGGGGGGCGAGTTCTTC.